This is a list of T cell receptor beta chains from one sample in a study of shared clonotypes between healthy human individuals. Here immunoSEQ multiplex PCR was the method, and the copy in TCRdb shows in-frame clones only, minus some. The sample has about 1.5 million clones, 95% to 99% seen once; the top ten hold approximately 0.45%. The specimen sequenced was naive CD4+ T cells sorted from blood. Receptor source: a man aged 30 to 45 in good health. CDR3s include the opening cysteine and the closing phenylalanine or tryptophan. A D gene is named only where the DNA matches it firmly. Part of the rows lack a size; the others show once, few, many or a class for expanded clones.

DNA,CDR3,D,length,size,J,V
TGTGCCAGCAAATCCATACGGGGTCGCTCCTACAATGAGCAGTTCTTC,CASKSIRGRSYNEQFF,NA,16,NA,TRBJ2-1,TRBV11-2
TGTGCCAGCAGCCCCCACCTGGGCTACAATGAGCAGTTCTTC,CASSPHLGYNEQFF,NA,14,NA,TRBJ2-1,TRBV7-9
TGCGCCAGCAGCCAGGCCCCCGGGACTTCTTACGAGCAGTACTTC,CASSQAPGTSYEQYF,NA,15,NA,TRBJ2-7,TRBV5-1
TGTGCCAGTAGTTTGCTTGGCAATCAGCCCCAGCATTTT,CASSLLGNQPQHF,NA,13,NA,TRBJ1-5,TRBV19
TGCAGCGTCAGGGCAGGGGGAGGGGAGCAGTTCTTC,CSVRAGGGEQFF,NA,12,NA,TRBJ2-1,TRBV29-1
TGTGCCAGCAGTCGACAGGGGGCTGCTCAGCCCCAGCATTTT,CASSRQGAAQPQHF,TRBD1,14,NA,TRBJ1-5,TRBV6-5
TGTGCCAGCAGCCTAAACGCGATTTTTGACGAGCAGTACTTC,CASSLNAIFDEQYF,NA,14,NA,TRBJ2-7,TRBV5-4
TGCGCCAGCAGCCAAGATCCCCTGGGGAGTGAAGCTTTCTTT,CASSQDPLGSEAFF,NA,14,NA,TRBJ1-1,TRBV4-3
TGTGCCAGCAGTCTCTACAGGGATCGCTACAATGAGCAGTTCTTC,CASSLYRDRYNEQFF,NA,15,NA,TRBJ2-1,TRBV28
TGCGCCAGCAGTAGGGGGGTGGCTAACTATGGCTACACCTTC,CASSRGVANYGYTF,NA,14,NA,TRBJ1-2,TRBV5-1
TGTGCCAGCAGTTTCCGACAGGGTAGCAATCAGCCCCAGCATTTT,CASSFRQGSNQPQHF,TRBD1,15,NA,TRBJ1-5,TRBV28
TGTGCCTGGACTTGGGGGGGAGGGAGCTCCTACGAGCAGTACTTC,CAWTWGGGSSYEQYF,TRBD2,15,NA,TRBJ2-7,TRBV30
TGTGCCAGCAGCCCCGCAGCTTTCTTT,CASSPAAFF,NA,9,NA,TRBJ1-1,TRBV7-6
TGTGCCAGCAGTTCCCCGGGCGGAAGACTGACAGAGACCCAGTACTTC,CASSSPGGRLTETQYF,NA,16,NA,TRBJ2-5,TRBV28
TGTGCCAGCAGCCCGACCGGGTCTGGAAACACCATATATTTT,CASSPTGSGNTIYF,NA,14,NA,TRBJ1-3,TRBV11-2
TGTGCCAGCAGCTTAAAAACGGTCGCGGGAGGGCCCACCGGGGAGCTGTTTTTT,CASSLKTVAGGPTGELFF,TRBD2,18,NA,TRBJ2-2,TRBV13
TGTGCCAGCAACTCCCGGGGCGACTATGGCTACACCTTC,CASNSRGDYGYTF,NA,13,NA,TRBJ1-2,TRBV6-5
TGTGCCAGCAGCTCTCGACTAGCGGGAGAAGTTGGGTCCTACAATGAGCAGTTCTTC,CASSSRLAGEVGSYNEQFF,TRBD2,19,NA,TRBJ2-1,TRBV11-2
TGTGCCAGCAGCCCCCAGGGCCGGGGGGATACCCAGTACTTC,CASSPQGRGDTQYF,TRBD2,14,NA,TRBJ2-5,TRBV11-2
TGCGCCAGCAGTGAGTCAACGGGGACCGGGGAGCTGTTTTTT,CASSESTGTGELFF,NA,14,NA,TRBJ2-2,TRBV10-1
TGTGCCAGCAGCTTACAACGACAGGTGCCCTACAATGAGCAGTTCTTC,CASSLQRQVPYNEQFF,NA,16,NA,TRBJ2-1,TRBV7-9
TGTGCCAGCAGTCTCCCCGGGATTTTCTCTGGAAACACCATATATTTT,CASSLPGIFSGNTIYF,NA,16,NA,TRBJ1-3,TRBV28
TGTGCCAGCAGCGAAATGGGCGGGGGATCGAACACCGGGGAGCTGTTTTTT,CASSEMGGGSNTGELFF,TRBD2,17,NA,TRBJ2-2,TRBV11-3
TGTGCCGCTAACTCAGCTAGCGGGAGGGCAACCTACAATGAGCAGTTCTTC,CAANSASGRATYNEQFF,TRBD2,17,NA,TRBJ2-1,TRBV7-9
TGTGCCAGCAGCTTCTTAGCGGGAGGATCCGGGGAGCTGTTTTTT,CASSFLAGGSGELFF,TRBD2,15,NA,TRBJ2-2,TRBV7-3
TGCGCCAGCAGATCGGGCCCTCGGGTCGGGGAGCTGTTTTTT,CASRSGPRVGELFF,NA,14,NA,TRBJ2-2,TRBV5-1
TGTGCCAGCAGCCGCCGACAAATAGATACGCAGTATTTT,CASSRRQIDTQYF,NA,13,NA,TRBJ2-3,TRBV11-2
TGTGCCAGCAGCTCGCCTCGGGGGGCGGGAGGTGGGGCCAACGTCCTGACTTTC,CASSSPRGAGGGANVLTF,TRBD2,18,NA,TRBJ2-6,TRBV11-2
TGTGCCAGCAGCTTAAACGCCCCCGGAGGGGGTGGGGAGCTGTTTTTT,CASSLNAPGGGGELFF,NA,16,NA,TRBJ2-2,TRBV7-2
TGTGCCAGCGGCCACAGTGGGAGTTACGAGCAGTACTTC,CASGHSGSYEQYF,NA,13,NA,TRBJ2-7,TRBV25-1
TGTGCCAGCTCACTAATAGACAGGGCTGATGGCTACACCTTC,CASSLIDRADGYTF,TRBD1,14,NA,TRBJ1-2,TRBV18
TGTGCCAGCAGTGGAGGTCAGTATTTT,CASSGGQYF,NA,9,NA,TRBJ2-3,TRBV2
TGTGCCAGCTCACGCCTGGGACAGGGCAGTCAGCCCCAGCATTTT,CASSRLGQGSQPQHF,TRBD1,15,NA,TRBJ1-5,TRBV18
TGCGCCAGCAGCCCCCAGGGCGCAACCCAAGAGACCCAGTACTTC,CASSPQGATQETQYF,NA,15,once,TRBJ2-5,TRBV5-1
TGTGCCAGCTCACCGGGAAGGGAAGAGACCCAGTACTTC,CASSPGREETQYF,NA,13,NA,TRBJ2-5,TRBV18
TGCGCCAGCAGCTTAGCTAGCGGGATCAATGAGCAGTTCTTC,CASSLASGINEQFF,TRBD2,14,NA,TRBJ2-1,TRBV5-1
TGTGCCAGCAGCCCGGGACTAGCGGGAGTACTGGGGACGCAGTATTTT,CASSPGLAGVLGTQYF,TRBD2,16,NA,TRBJ2-3,TRBV11-3
TGTGCCAGCAGCCAAGAGGGGGAAACCGGTCAGCCCCAGCATTTT,CASSQEGETGQPQHF,NA,15,once,TRBJ1-5,TRBV4-2
TGTGCCAGCAGTTACTGGGCACAGGGGGCCGAGACCCAGTACTTC,CASSYWAQGAETQYF,TRBD1,15,NA,TRBJ2-5,TRBV6-5
TGTGCCAGCAGTGAAGCTAAGGAGGTCCTCACAAAAAGCTCCTACGAGCAGTACTTC,CASSEAKEVLTKSSYEQYF,NA,19,NA,TRBJ2-7,TRBV2
TGTGCCATCAGGGAGACTAGCGGGTCTGATACGCAGTATTTT,CAIRETSGSDTQYF,TRBD2,14,NA,TRBJ2-3,TRBV10-3
TGCGCCAGCAGAATCGGAAGCTCCTACAATGAGCAGTTCTTC,CASRIGSSYNEQFF,NA,14,NA,TRBJ2-1,TRBV5-1
TGTGCCAGCAGCTTAACAGCGGGAGAACTTGATACGCAGTATTTT,CASSLTAGELDTQYF,TRBD2,15,NA,TRBJ2-3,TRBV7-3
TGTGCCTCCCAAGTGAGCGGGTGGGACAATGAGCAGTTCTTC,CASQVSGWDNEQFF,NA,14,NA,TRBJ2-1,TRBV30
TGCGCCAGCAGGTCCACCGAGCAGTACTTC,CASRSTEQYF,NA,10,NA,TRBJ2-7,TRBV10-1
TGCGCCAGCTGCTGGCAGGGAAGTAAAGATACGCAGTATTTT,CASCWQGSKDTQYF,NA,14,NA,TRBJ2-3,TRBV5-1
TGCGCCAGCAGCATTGGGGGGACAGGGAACTACGAGCAGTACTTC,CASSIGGTGNYEQYF,TRBD1,15,NA,TRBJ2-7,TRBV5-1
TGCGCCCTCGACCTAGACACTGAAGCTTTCTTT,CALDLDTEAFF,NA,11,NA,TRBJ1-1,TRBV20-1
TGCAGCGCTGAGGGGCCACATTCGAACACTGAAGCTTTCTTT,CSAEGPHSNTEAFF,NA,14,NA,TRBJ1-1,TRBV29-1
TGTGCCAGCAGCTTAGACGGCAGGATCCAAGAGACCCAGTACTTC,CASSLDGRIQETQYF,NA,15,NA,TRBJ2-5,TRBV7-2
TGCGCCAGCAGCTTGTTCCTGCGGGAGGTGAACACCGGGGAGCTGTTTTTT,CASSLFLREVNTGELFF,TRBD2,17,NA,TRBJ2-2,TRBV5-1
TGCGCCAGCAGCCAAGTAGGATCTGGGGCGGGTCAGCCCCAGCATTTT,CASSQVGSGAGQPQHF,NA,16,once,TRBJ1-5,TRBV4-1
TGCAGTGCCGGGGAGACCCAGTACTTC,CSAGETQYF,NA,9,NA,TRBJ2-5,TRBV20-1
TGTGCCAGCAGCGTAGTGCCCCCAGGACTTGGCTCTGGAAACACCATATATTTT,CASSVVPPGLGSGNTIYF,NA,18,once,TRBJ1-3,TRBV9
TGTGCCAGCTCAGCCCTTTGGGAACCAAATCAGCCCCAGCATTTT,CASSALWEPNQPQHF,NA,15,NA,TRBJ1-5,TRBV18
TGCAGCGTTGAAGCCCGGGCCGAGCAGTACTTC,CSVEARAEQYF,NA,11,NA,TRBJ2-7,TRBV29-1
TGTGCCAGCAGCCCGAGAGGACAGGGGTTCTATGGCTACACCTTC,CASSPRGQGFYGYTF,TRBD1,15,NA,TRBJ1-2,TRBV9
TGTGCCAGCACCTTGACAGAGAACACTGAAGCTTTCTTT,CASTLTENTEAFF,NA,13,NA,TRBJ1-1,TRBV11-2